The 14 T cell receptor beta chains in this list originate from one sample, sequenced in a study of cytomegalovirus exposure and HLA in healthy donors. Researchers ran the PCR with 60 Vbeta and 13 Jbeta primers. The assay was immunoSEQ multiplex PCR, and TCRdb's table has in-frame clones only and misses some. The data show about 150,000 clones, around 74% seen once. The sequenced material came from PBMCs. These receptor sequences come from a man between 18 and 29 years old in good health and CMV-seronegative.

The rearrangement joins TRBV6-5 to TRBJ2-7; 7 nucleotides line up with TRBD1. The junction had 11 bases not matched to a gene; V was cut back by 6 bases and J by 9 bases. The CDR3 extends over 13 amino acids. The germline V gene has CDR1 MNHEY and CDR2 SVGAGI. CDR3 residues: CASSRDSTRGQYF. DNA of the CDR3: TGTGCCAGCAGCCGGGACAGTACTAGGGGGCAGTACTTC.

V is TRBV5-6 and J is TRBJ1-4; 7 nucleotides line up with TRBD1. V trimming: 4 bases; J trimming: 6 bases; junction bases outside the gene matches: 6. CDR3 size: 14 residues. Germline lookup yields CDR1 SGHDT and CDR2 YYEEEE. The CDR3 protein is CASSMTGRDEKLFF. The DNA of the CDR3 is TGTGCCAGCAGCATGACAGGGCGGGATGAAAAACTGTTTTTT.

V and J are TRBV4-2 and TRBJ2-3, with D possibly TRBD1 on 6 matching bases. V was pared by 3 bases and J by 3 bases, with 16 bases between. Germline lookup yields CDR1 LGHNA and CDR2 YNFKEQ. CDR3 length: 16 residues. The CDR3 region has the DNA TGTGCCAGCAGCCAGTTAGGGGGAAGAGGGACAGATACGCAGTATTTT. It is translated as CASSQLGGRGTDTQYF.

This chain uses TRBV19 with TRBJ1-1; maybe TRBD1 (6 bases). Germline assignment: CDR1 LNHDA and CDR2 SQIVND (reference sequence). The ends were cut back, 2 bases at V and 5 bases at J, with 15 bases in the middle. The CDR3 sequence is 15 residues long. The CDR3 nucleotides are TGTGCCAGTAGTATAACACAGGGAACGGCAACTGAAGCTTTCTTT. As protein: CASSITQGTATEAFF.

The J gene is TRBJ1-5, the V gene TRBV5-8, with D perhaps matching TRBD1 (6 bases). CDR3 length equals 15 residues. The ends were cut back, 1 base at V and 5 bases at J, with 13 bases in the middle. Germline V gene sequence: CDR1 SGHTS, CDR2 YDEGEE. CDR3 sequence reads: CASSLRSGEHQPQHF. CDR3 DNA sequence: TGTGCCAGCAGCTTGCGGTCAGGGGAGCATCAGCCCCAGCATTTT. Supplemented by reference TRBV5-8 and TRBJ1-5, the full variable domain reads EAGVTQSPTHLIKTRGQQATLRCSPISGHTSVYWYQQALGLGLQFLLWYDEGEERNRGNFPPRFSGRQFPNYSSELNVNALELEDSALYLCASSLRSGEHQPQHFGDGTRLSIL.

The chain uses TRBV19 and TRBJ2-5; 8 bases line up with TRBD1. The CDR3 runs to 15 residues. Looked up from germline, CDR1 is LNHDA and CDR2 is SQIVND (reference sequence). V trimming: 4 bases; J trimming: 5 bases; junction bases outside the gene matches: 9. CDR3 in DNA: TGTGCCAGTAGTACCTACAGGGGGACCGGGGAGACCCAGTACTTC. Translating it yields CASSTYRGTGETQYF.

V and J are TRBV2 and TRBJ2-3, with TRBD2 matching 15 bases. CDR1 and CDR2 (germline): SNHLY, FYNNEI. The CDR3 contains 16 residues. The trim removed 6 bases at V and 7 bases at J, leaving 8 bases unmatched. The CDR3 here is CASSSGGLAGGYTQYF. The CDR3 region has the DNA TGTGCCAGCAGCAGTGGGGGACTAGCGGGGGGCTATACGCAGTATTTT.

The chain has TRBV5-1 and TRBJ1-3; 7 bases are a match to TRBD1. The CDR3 spans 17 residues. J gave up 0 bases and V 1 base, and 7 bases lay outside the gene matches. Germline V lookup: CDR1 SGHRS, CDR2 YFSETQ. In DNA, the CDR3 is TGCGCCAGCAGCTTGTACGGGACAGATCGCTCTGGAAACACCATATATTTT. Its protein is CASSLYGTDRSGNTIYF.

For this clone: Other DNA sequences in the sample encode the same CDR3. The chain has TRBV28 and TRBJ1-1; possibly TRBD1 for D (5 bases). The germline gives CDR1 MDHEN, CDR2 SYDVKM. V lost 3 bases, J lost 0 bases, and 8 bases lay in between. The CDR3 sequence is 14 residues long. CDR3 in DNA: TGTGCCAGCAGTTTTTCAGGGTTGAACACTGAAGCTTTCTTT. Translated, it gives CASSFSGLNTEAFF.

The chain combines TRBV5-8 with TRBJ1-5; 11 positions agree with TRBD1. V lost 3 bases, J lost 6 bases, and 5 bases stayed unmatched. Germline values: CDR1 SGHTS, CDR2 YDEGEE. CDR3 length: 15 residues. The CDR3 DNA sequence: TGTGCCAGCAGCTCAGGACAGGGGGCTCGTCAGCCCCAGCATTTT. Its protein is CASSSGQGARQPQHF.

This clone was seen a handful of times. This chain links TRBV6-1 with TRBJ1-2; D is ambiguous. CDR3 size: 15 residues. Germline CDR1 reads MNHNS; CDR2 reads SASEGT. Trimming stripped 1 base from V and 8 bases from J, with 17 bases between. CDR3 coding DNA: TGTGCCAGCAGTGAAGGGGTCCCCACTACTGGAGGCTACACCTTC. It yields the protein CASSEGVPTTGGYTF.

This chain joins TRBV10-1 and TRBJ1-6; the D is unclear. V was cut by 0 bases and J by 9 bases, with 9 bases left in between. The CDR3 runs 14 residues. CDR1 and CDR2 (germline): WNHNN, SYGVQD (reference sequence). The CDR3 reads CASSESSGISPLHF. The CDR3 DNA reads TGCGCCAGCAGTGAGTCTTCGGGGATTTCACCCCTCCACTTT.

The V and J genes are TRBV6-5 and TRBJ1-6, with 8 positions matching TRBD1. Germline loops: CDR1 MNHEY, CDR2 SVGAGI. V dropped 6 bases and J dropped 6; count of bases not matched to a gene: 7. There are 15 residues in the CDR3. In DNA form, the CDR3 reads TGTGCCAGCAGACACCGGACAGGGCCTAATTCACCCCTCCACTTT. Translation: CASRHRTGPNSPLHF.

Only a few counts were recorded for this clone. V gene TRBV4-1 combines with J gene TRBJ1-1; 7 bases are shared with TRBD1. The CDR3 has 15 residues. Germline V gene sequence: CDR1 MGHRA, CDR2 YSYEKL. V was clipped by 5 bases and J by 4 bases; unmatched bases: 10. The CDR3 protein is CASSGTVSRGTEAFF. The CDR3 DNA is TGCGCCAGCAGCGGGACAGTCAGTCGGGGCACTGAAGCTTTCTTT.